This T cell receptor (beta chain) originates from a study of human T cells and chemical hapten exposure. Turning to the study itself: Small pooled library volume differences mainly caused per-sample TCR yield variation. Study-level findings and limits: Following DPC sensitization, TCRs present above 1 in 1000 frequency showed no change.

Trimming left V 0 bases short and J 2 bases short, with 7 bases between. From germline, CDR1 is MNHNY and CDR2 SVGAGI (reference sequence). The CDR3 has 14 amino acids. This clonotype was detected many times. Its antigen remains unknown. Time point given: pre-sensitization, week 0. As to treatment: therapeutic diphenylcyclopropenone sensitization with weekly scalp DPC. The study drew its donors from alopecia patients who were 18 to 70 years old and suitable for DPC. TCRdb re-called the RACE reads through MiXCR, storing one row per CDR3 protein. The profile shows around 56,000 distinct CDR3 sequences, more than 8% of them singletons.

The input for sequencing was whole blood, taken in connection with sensitization to the hapten diphenylcyclopropenone (DPC). The chain is built from TRBV6-6 and TRBJ1-2, with D uncertain. The clonotype originates from a man aged 35 to 55 with alopecia areata. Some clones in this sample may be carry-over from other donors' samples. CDR3 sequence (DNA): TGTGCCAGCAGTTACTCGAAGAGGAACTATGGCTACACCTTC. Residues: CASSYSKRNYGYTF.